The T cell receptor beta chain described here comes from a study of T cells in Graves' hyperthyroidism and ophthalmopathy. In the study overall: Peripheral blood samples were taken at initial diagnosis, prior to any treatment.

Amplified regions were TCR beta CDR3 sequences from RNA transcripts. During a first-round RT-PCR of the TCR CDR3, the HTBI primer set was used. TCRdb re-analysed the multiplex PCR reads in MiXCR, keeping a single row per CDR3 protein. The data contain about 640,000 distinct CDR3 sequences, 20% to 25% of them singletons. At least 3 on the Clinical Activity Score was recorded for ophthalmopathy patients, who also had NOSPECS grade at least 4 and duration under 3 months. The CDR3 totals 15 residues. In germline, CDR1 is DFQATT, CDR2 SNEGSKA (reference sequence). General study points: Peripheral blood also featured most of the thyroid clonotypes expanded above 0.001. Ophthalmopathy onset followed model prediction by a median approximately 7 months.

With respect to this clonotype: Its antigen is still unknown. A read error may account for a junction end that differs from germline.

The sequence was obtained from a man aged 25 to 40 with Graves' ophthalmopathy. Sample: blood. The chain carries TRBV20-1 and TRBJ2-1, with D perhaps matching TRBD1 (6 bases). In nucleotides, the CDR3 is TGCAGTGCTAGAGGGGGGCACGGGTCCGGCAATGAGCAGCTCTTC. Encoded protein: CSARGGHGSGNEQLF.